The entry below gives a single T cell receptor beta chain sequence along with its context. The sample holds many counts of this clone. Its recognized antigen is unknown. No clone much larger than this one lies a single base away; base qualities are absent. The sample comes from a study of shared clonotypes between healthy human individuals (dated by TCRdb to 2018 to 2021). With regard to the full study: The cohort comprised two women and three men aged 18 to 49 years. Libraries were prepared and TCR repertoires were sequenced by different laboratories using diverse techniques, in order to increase sequencing depth and limit assay-specific biases. Each donor's leukapheresis produced roughly between roughly 0.85 and 9.5 billion PBMCs. To estimate repertoire size and how much clonotypes are shared between individuals, the study performed deep sequencing of blood TCR repertoires from roughly five healthy adults. The full study reports these points: Pairwise subsampling led to the expectation that sequencing depth would affect the degree of clonotype sharing among donors. The genetic and exposure-history diversity represented was limited by the small number of donors. Only blood was sampled, and tissue TCR repertoires likely differ from those in blood.

The germline V gene gives CDR1 as SGHTA and CDR2 as FQGTGA. The CDR3 numbers 14 residues from cysteine through phenylalanine. Left in the record is the CDR3 DNA by itself, 42 bases read in frame from the first base. The germline V and J ends show losses of 0 bases and 6 bases respectively, and no gene match explains 1 base of the junction. TCR CDR3 regions were amplified from genomic DNA by multiplex PCR using the deep immunoSEQ assay. For each cell subset, the extracted genomic DNA was distributed evenly across all wells of several immunoSEQ 96-well plates, and each plate served as one replicate. For unsorted PBMC, each replicate PCR was loaded with roughly 330 ng genomic DNA, equivalent to 30,000 or so T cell genomes. Unsorted PBMC genomic DNA was sequenced across ten immunoSEQ deep assay plates. Purified libraries were quantified with a Qubit 3.0 fluorometer, sized on a Bioanalyzer 2100, and re-quantified with the KAPA Library Quantification kit. A separate single-read 150-cycle Illumina NextSeq 550 flow cell was used to sequence each immunoSEQ 96-well plate. In the authors' own workflow: Because the immunoSEQ output included only junctional sequences and no quality scores, the filtering could not be the same as the filtering used for full-length reads. Sequences were annotated with PyIR, a Python wrapper for IgBLAST v1.9, and V/J genes and CDR3 were assigned using IMGT germline references. Reads were filtered out if the reads had weak V/J assignments (E-value above 1e-6), no CDR3, stop codons, out-of-frame junctions, or ambiguous translated residues. V3J clonotypes were defined as sequences sharing the same inferred V gene, J gene, and CDR3 amino acid sequence. To compute the percentage overlap between repertoires, the number of shared unique clonotypes was divided by the size of the smaller repertoire. Three approaches were used to assess repertoire richness: RTK rarefaction, the Chao1 estimator, and Recon v2.1 estimates of unobserved clonotypes. Sourced from immuneACCESS, this table was stored by TCRdb with only in-frame sequences that have V and J called. A share of the clones is absent; for the studies checked, an unresolved V gene accounts for under half, and the remainder has no known explanation. Clonal size and the V and J genes are those of that table, whereas D and trimming came from the DNA. The sample data list fewer than 700,000 clones, and around 80% of these were observed just once. The ten largest clones take up around 12% of the sample.

Donors were healthy HIV-negative adults with no recently reported acute infections or vaccinations. All donors were Caucasian adults living in Nashville, Tennessee, USA. For unsorted samples, around 90 million PBMCs were counted, and genomic DNA was extracted using the QIAamp DNA Blood Mini kit. Blood was obtained by leukapheresis, after which PBMCs were separated by Ficoll-Histopaque density gradient centrifugation and cryopreserved in liquid nitrogen vapor phase. The sequence was collected from a woman aged 40 to 50 in good health. Some clones in this sample may be carry-over from other donors' samples. The chain uses TRBV7-3 and TRBJ1-2; TRBD1 lines up with 10 middle nucleotides. The sample taken for sequencing was PBMCs. Here is the DNA: TGTGCCAGCAGCTTAACCGGACAGGGGGATGGCTACACCTTC. Its protein reads: CASSLTGQGDGYTF. The full variable domain, completed from the reference TRBV7-3 and TRBJ1-2 proteins outside the CDR3, reads GAGVSQTPSNKVTEKGKYVELRCDPISGHTALYWYRQSLGQGPEFLIYFQGTGAADDSGLPNDRFFAVRPEGSVSTLKIQRTERGDSAVYLCASSLTGQGDGYTFGSGTRLTVV.